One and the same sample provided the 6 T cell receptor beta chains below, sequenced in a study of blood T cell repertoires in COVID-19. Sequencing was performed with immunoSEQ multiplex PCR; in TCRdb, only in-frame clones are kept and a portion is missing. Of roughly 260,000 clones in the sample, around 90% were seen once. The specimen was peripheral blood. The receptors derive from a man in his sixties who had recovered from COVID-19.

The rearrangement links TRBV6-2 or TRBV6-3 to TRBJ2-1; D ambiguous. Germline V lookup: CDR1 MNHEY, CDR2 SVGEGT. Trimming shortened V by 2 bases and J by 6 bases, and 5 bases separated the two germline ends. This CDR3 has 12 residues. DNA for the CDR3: TGTGCCAGCAGTTACGGCTTCAATGAGCAGTTCTTC. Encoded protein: CASSYGFNEQFF.

Written as DNA, the CDR3 is TGTGCCATCAGGCCCGGGGAGGGGGCCAAAAACATTCAGTACTTC. As protein: CAIRPGEGAKNIQYF. This sequence joins TRBV10-3 and TRBJ2-4; 7 bases fit TRBD2. This CDR3 has 15 amino acids. J lost 1 base, V lost 6 bases, and 6 bases had no gene match. Germline V gives CDR1 ENHRY, CDR2 SYGVKD.

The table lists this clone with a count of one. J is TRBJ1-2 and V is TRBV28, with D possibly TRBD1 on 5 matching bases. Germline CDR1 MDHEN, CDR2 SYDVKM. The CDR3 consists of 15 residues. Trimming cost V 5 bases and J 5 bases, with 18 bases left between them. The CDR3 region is CASSDGGAGPYGYTF. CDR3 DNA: TGTGCCAGCAGTGACGGGGGTGCAGGGCCGTATGGCTACACCTTC.

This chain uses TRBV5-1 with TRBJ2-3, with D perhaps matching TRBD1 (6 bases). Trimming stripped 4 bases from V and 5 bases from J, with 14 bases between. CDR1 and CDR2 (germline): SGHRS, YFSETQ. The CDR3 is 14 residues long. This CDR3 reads CASSLGTIQDTQYF. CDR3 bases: TGCGCCAGCAGCCTGGGGACAATCCAAGATACGCAGTATTTT. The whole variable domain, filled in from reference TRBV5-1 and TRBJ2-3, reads KAGVTQTPRYLIKTRGQQVTLSCSPISGHRSVSWYQQTPGQGLQFLFEYFSETQRNKGNFPGRFSGRQFSNSRSEMNVSTLELGDSALYLCASSLGTIQDTQYFGPGTRLTVL.

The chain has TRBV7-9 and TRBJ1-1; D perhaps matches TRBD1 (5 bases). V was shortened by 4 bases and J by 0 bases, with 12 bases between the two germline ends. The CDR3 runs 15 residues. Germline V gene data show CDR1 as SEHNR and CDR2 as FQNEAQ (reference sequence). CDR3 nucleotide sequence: TGTGCCAGCAGCTCTGGGGCCTTAATGAACACTGAAGCTTTCTTT. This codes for CASSSGALMNTEAFF.

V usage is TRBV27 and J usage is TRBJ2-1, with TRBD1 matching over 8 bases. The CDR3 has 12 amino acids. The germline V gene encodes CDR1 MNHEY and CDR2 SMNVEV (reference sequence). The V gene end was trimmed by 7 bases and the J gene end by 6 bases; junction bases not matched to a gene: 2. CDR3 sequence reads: CASTTGGNEQFF. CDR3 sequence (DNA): TGTGCCAGCACTACAGGGGGCAATGAGCAGTTCTTC.